What follows are 21 T cell receptor beta chains derived from one specimen sequenced in a study of blood T cell repertoires in COVID-19. The table came from immunoSEQ multiplex PCR; TCRdb's copy has only in-frame clones and leaves some out. The sample includes 250,000 to 300,000 clones, under 90% seen only once; the top ten take approximately 12%. The source material was peripheral blood. These receptors were obtained from a woman in her twenties or thirties with COVID-19, enrolled during active disease.

The table lists this clone with a count of one. The chain recombines TRBV2 with TRBJ1-2; maybe TRBD1 (5 bases). CDR3 length: 13 amino acids. CDR1 and CDR2 (germline): SNHLY, FYNNEI. V was trimmed by 6 bases and J by 8 bases, leaving 16 bases between them. The CDR3 DNA follows: TGTGCCAGCAGGCGGGACCTTCTATGGGGCTACACCTTC. Amino acids: CASRRDLLWGYTF. Full variable domain (missing parts from reference TRBV2 and TRBJ1-2): EPEVTQTPSHQVTQMGQEVILRCVPISNHLYFYWYRQILGQKVEFLVSFYNNEISEKSEIFDDQFSVERPDGSNFTLKIRSTKLEDSAMYFCASRRDLLWGYTFGSGTRLTVV.

This clone was seen just once. This chain links TRBV19 with TRBJ2-7; TRBD1 agrees at 7 bases. Germline values: CDR1 LNHDA, CDR2 SQIVND (reference sequence). With 5 bases clipped from V and 3 bases from J, the junction kept 7 bases outside the gene matches. The CDR3 spans 14 residues. CDR3 amino acids: CASSPDRDSYEQYF. The CDR3 nucleotides are TGTGCCAGTAGTCCCGACAGGGACAGCTACGAGCAGTACTTC.

This clone was observed once. The chain employs TRBV5-1 and TRBJ1-3; D remains unclear. This CDR3 is 13 amino acids long. The V and J ends lost 4 bases and 0 bases respectively, with 5 bases between them. Germline V gives CDR1 SGHRS, CDR2 YFSETQ. The CDR3 sequence is CASSELSGNTIYF. Written as DNA, the CDR3 is TGCGCCAGCAGCGAGCTCTCTGGAAACACCATATATTTT.

Comment on this clone: Other DNA sequences within the sample encode an identical CDR3. DNA of the CDR3: TGTGCCAGCAGCCAAGTACGGGGTTACGAGCAGTACTTC. This codes for CASSQVRGYEQYF. This sequence joins TRBV3-1 (or the pseudogene TRBV3-2) and TRBJ2-7, with D perhaps matching TRBD2 (5 bases). The germline V gene encodes CDR1 LGHDT and CDR2 YNNKEL (reference sequence). The CDR3 consists of 13 residues. The V and J ends lost 1 base and 4 bases respectively, with 8 bases between them.

The rearrangement uses TRBV15 and TRBJ1-3; D is undetermined. V lost 3 bases to trimming and J lost 3 bases, with 12 bases between them. The germline V gene has CDR1 LNHNV and CDR2 YYDKDF (reference sequence). The length of the CDR3 is 15 residues. The CDR3 DNA follows: TGTGCCACCAGCAGCCCCCCTGGCGGTGGAAACACCATATATTTT. Protein product: CATSSPPGGGNTIYF.

Details on this clone: Within the sample, other DNA sequences also encode this same CDR3. The V gene is TRBV27, the J gene TRBJ1-1, with 11 bases identical to TRBD1. Germline V lookup: CDR1 MNHEY, CDR2 SMNVEV (reference sequence). V lost 4 bases and J lost 4; bases outside the gene matches: 2. The CDR3 is 14 residues long. CDR3 in DNA: TGTGCCAGCAGTTCCGGGACAGGGGGCACTGAAGCTTTCTTT. This codes for CASSSGTGGTEAFF.

The chain joins TRBV6-5 to TRBJ2-3; D not certain. Trimming removed 6 bases at V and 1 base at J, with 5 bases between. There are 12 residues in the CDR3. The germline V gene encodes CDR1 MNHEY and CDR2 SVGAGI. Written as DNA, the CDR3 is TGTGCCAGCAGCATTGGCACAGATACGCAGTATTTT. Its protein is CASSIGTDTQYF.

The chain couples TRBV23-1 to TRBJ1-6; TRBD1 aligns across 7 bases. TRBV23-1 is an ORF, with its function uncertain. Losses at the gene ends were 2 bases for V and 6 bases for J; bases not matched to a gene: 4. The CDR3 loop spans 15 amino acids. CDR3 DNA: TGCGCCAGCAGTCAACCGGACAGGATTAATTCACCCCTCCACTTT. Translating gives CASSQPDRINSPLHF.

The sample holds one count of this clone. The chain carries TRBV3-1 (or the pseudogene TRBV3-2) and TRBJ1-6; no definite D call. V was clipped by 2 bases and J by 6 bases, with 11 bases between them. Germline-derived CDR1 and CDR2 are LGHDT and YNNKEL (reference sequence). The CDR3 is made up of 15 amino acids. CDR3 residues: CASSQFPSGNSPLHF. The CDR3, as DNA: TGTGCCAGCAGCCAATTCCCGAGTGGTAATTCACCCCTCCACTTT.

This clone was seen a single time. V and J are TRBV20-1 and TRBJ2-7, with D possibly matching TRBD2 (6 bases). V lost 3 bases and J 4 bases, leaving 13 bases between the germline ends. There are 13 residues in the CDR3. CDR1 is DFQATT, CDR2 SNEGSKA, per germline (reference sequence). CDR3 sequence (DNA): TGCAGTGCTAGTCCGGGGGATAGGTACGAGCAGTACTTC. As protein: CSASPGDRYEQYF.

This chain connects TRBV11-2 to TRBJ2-5; D unclear. V was trimmed by 1 base and J by 2 bases, leaving 8 bases between them. The germline V gene has CDR1 SGHAT and CDR2 FQNNGV. CDR3 length: 14 amino acids. The CDR3 sequence: CASSLVQRQETQYF. The CDR3 nucleotides are TGTGCCAGCAGCTTAGTTCAACGGCAAGAGACCCAGTACTTC. The entire variable domain, with the rest obtained from reference TRBV11-2 and TRBJ2-5, is as follows: EAGVAQSPRYKIIEKRQSVAFWCNPISGHATLYWYQQILGQGPKLLIQFQNNGVVDDSQLPKDRFSAERLKGVDSTLKIQPAKLEDSAVYLCASSLVQRQETQYFGPGTRLLVL.

The V gene is TRBV9, the J gene TRBJ1-6; D call uncertain. The CDR3 has 13 residues. CDR1 SGDLS and CDR2 YYNGEE come from the germline V gene. V gave up 0 bases and J gave up 6 bases, with 4 bases separating them. For the CDR3, the DNA is TGTGCCAGCAGCGTAGGGCCTAATTCACCCCTCCACTTT. This sequence encodes CASSVGPNSPLHF.

The V call is TRBV11-2, the J call TRBJ1-3; perhaps TRBD1 as D (6 bases). Trimming shortened V by 5 bases and J by 0 bases, and 14 bases separated the two germline ends. The CDR3 covers 16 residues. From germline, CDR1 is SGHAT and CDR2 FQNNGV. The CDR3 bases are TGTGCCAGCAGCGGGGGGGGCGACGTCTCTGGAAACACCATATATTTT. Its translation: CASSGGGDVSGNTIYF.

The rearrangement links TRBV18 to TRBJ2-5; TRBD2 matches 13 bases. Germline CDR1 KGHSH, CDR2 LQKENI. Germline trimming cut 4 bases from V and 1 base from J; bases unmatched to any gene: 0. The CDR3 is 15 amino acids. CDR3 in DNA: TGTGCCAGCTCACGACTAGCGGGGGGCCAAGAGACCCAGTACTTC. Translated: CASSRLAGGQETQYF.

The chain carries TRBV7-8 and TRBJ1-4; D gene ambiguous. This CDR3 is 12 amino acids long. Trimming took off 3 bases at V and 4 bases at J, with 3 bases between the two ends. Germline loops: CDR1 SGHVS, CDR2 FQNEAQ. CDR3 protein: CASSFNNEKLFF. DNA of the CDR3: TGTGCCAGCAGCTTTAATAATGAAAAACTGTTTTTT.

This rearrangement joins TRBV6-5 to TRBJ1-5; D is unclear. Germline V CDR1 and CDR2: MNHEY, SVGAGI. V lost 6 bases to trimming and J lost 3 bases, with 9 bases between them. This CDR3 is built from 13 residues. The CDR3, as DNA: TGTGCCAGCAGGAGCCTCGACAATCAGCCCCAGCATTTT. Encoded protein: CASRSLDNQPQHF.

The chain carries TRBV7-8 and TRBJ2-1, with 7 bases lining up with TRBD1. The CDR3 is made up of 14 amino acids. Trimming took 5 bases from V and 2 from J; bases not matched to a gene: 3. Per germline, CDR1 SGHVS and CDR2 FQNEAQ. CDR3 nucleotides: TGTGCCAGCAGCCCGGGGACAGCCTACAATGAGCAGTTCTTC. Translated, it gives CASSPGTAYNEQFF.

Only a few counts were recorded for this clone. This rearrangement joins TRBV3-1 (or the pseudogene TRBV3-2) to TRBJ2-3, with TRBD2 matching 10 bases. The CDR3 sequence is 16 residues long. Per the germline V gene, CDR1 is LGHDT and CDR2 is YNNKEL (reference sequence). V lost 4 bases and J lost 1; bases outside the gene matches: 5. Here the CDR3 reads CASSRRTSGRTDTQYF. Written as DNA, the CDR3 is TGTGCCAGCAGCCGGCGGACTAGCGGACGCACAGATACGCAGTATTTT.

V usage is TRBV7-9 and J usage is TRBJ1-4; D not certain. The length of the CDR3 is 13 residues. Germline loops: CDR1 SEHNR, CDR2 FQNEAQ (reference sequence). V lost 0 bases and J lost 11, with 10 bases in between. This CDR3 reads CASSLAGGQKLFF. CDR3 DNA: TGTGCCAGCAGCTTAGCCGGAGGGCAGAAACTGTTTTTT.

This clone was seen a handful of times. The chain employs TRBV24-1 and TRBJ1-2; TRBD1 matches 9 bases. CDR1 KGHDR and CDR2 SFDVKD come from the germline V gene. The CDR3 loop spans 15 amino acids. Trimming cost V 7 bases and J 2 bases; bases outside gene matches: 7. The chain's CDR3 is CATSRTGTGNYGYTF. CDR3 bases: TGTGCCACCAGCCGCACCGGGACAGGGAACTATGGCTACACCTTC.

This clone was seen once. The rearrangement links TRBV12-3 or TRBV12-4 to TRBJ1-1; TRBD1 might be the D (5 bases). The CDR3 totals 13 residues. V was trimmed by 4 bases and J by 3 bases, leaving 9 bases between them. The CDR3 nucleotides read TGTGCCAGCAGTTCCCCGGGGGACACTGAAGCTTTCTTT. Its protein product is CASSSPGDTEAFF.